This TCR beta chain was captured by sequencing in a study of blood T cells in healthy people across ages. This clonotype was observed a few times. The use of a sample-barcoded 5' primer and a J-beta primer mix characterized a second PCR of roughly 6 to 11 cycles. At least 3 million CDR3-containing paired-end reads were obtained per sample. TCRdb reprocessed the 5' RACE reads with MiXCR, giving one entry per CDR3 protein. Of around 500,000 distinct CDR3 sequences listed, less than 60% are singletons. This CDR3 is built from 13 residues. V lost 5 bases and J lost 0, with 8 bases in between. In germline, CDR1 is SGHTA, CDR2 FQGNSA.

The rearrangement joins TRBV7-2 to TRBJ2-7; D gene unclear. The clonotype was recovered from a man older than 75 in good health. What was sequenced was blood. The DNA for the CDR3 is TGTGCCAGCAGCCAAATCTCCTCCTACGAGCAGTACTTC. This encodes CASSQISSYEQYF.